This entry features one TCR beta chain sequence. Its antigen remains unidentified. No much larger clone exists at a distance of one base, and base qualities are not known. The immunoSEQ Assay, a bias-controlled multiplex PCR, was used to amplify TCRbeta CDR3 regions from genomic DNA. The study's processing was this. The number of nucleated cells in each sample was estimated from the amplification of reference gene primers within the assay. To quantify the absolute abundance of each unique TCRbeta CDR3 rearrangement, sequence reads were collapsed and filtered. For each sample, productive Simpson clonality was calculated by taking the square root of Simpson's diversity index across productive rearrangements. TCRdb's version of the immuneACCESS table is confined to in-frame rearrangements and falls short of the full clone set. An unresolved V gene accounts for under half of the shortfall where checked; the remainder is of unknown origin. V, J and clone size derive from that table, while D and trimming were established from the DNA sequence. This sample holds around 270,000 clones; 80% to 85% were observed only once. The ten biggest clones cover around 16% of the sample.

At one collaborating source in Seattle, patients were enrolled during active infection and were followed longitudinally through the course of disease. Each collaborating institution followed its own protocols to collect whole blood in K2EDTA tubes. Collaborator samples were shipped for TCRbeta analysis as frozen whole blood, isolated PBMCs, or DNA extracted from either sample type. From the cysteine through the phenylalanine, the CDR3 covers 14 amino acids. Only the CDR3 region is kept as DNA, spanning 42 bases read in frame from base 1. For CDR1 and CDR2, the germline V gene lists SGHRS and YFSETQ. V loses 0 bases, J loses 7 bases, and the germline ends lie 10 bases apart. The data belong to a study of blood T cell repertoires in COVID-19 (dated by TCRdb to about 2020). Study-level background: Collaborator samples came from the United States, Italy and Spain and covered acute and convalescent phases of COVID-19. The prospective study material was composed of cDNA or gDNA derived from T cells, B-cell-depleted T cells, or PBMCs. Deeply sampled blood TCRbeta repertoires from subjects exposed to, actively infected with, or recovered from COVID-19 were included in the dataset. A freely available public database, intended as a resource for researchers studying the immune response to SARS-CoV-2, is where the repertoires were released. The samples were drawn from two sources: the first 160 participants of the ongoing ImmuneRACE study, and 950 to 1,500 subjects contributed by 6 global collaborators. The sample metadata nearly always contained a de-identified subject ID, COVID-19 status, age in years and sex. HLA class I and class II types, where available, came from metadata supplied by the sample provider rather than from assay-based typing.

Study-wide findings and limitations: The quantity of clinical and demographic metadata differed by source and by participant and was supplied without curation.

This receptor was obtained from a person aged 65-85 years with COVID-19, enrolled during active disease. This chain joins TRBV5-1 to TRBJ1-4; a weak D assignment points to TRBD1 (5 bases agree). Sequenced material: peripheral blood. The CDR3 region has the sequence CASSLGTKGEKLFF. The sequence in DNA is TGCGCCAGCAGCTTGGGGACAAAGGGTGAAAAACTGTTTTTT.